The 27 T cell receptor beta chains listed next were all sequenced from one sample in a study of beta chain features in type 1 diabetes. What was sequenced were expressed TCRB transcripts, since all of the isolated RNA had been reverse transcribed. The table came from immunoSEQ multiplex PCR; TCRdb's copy has only in-frame clones and leaves some out. The repertoire holds 110,000 to 150,000 clones, with around a tenth as singletons. What was sequenced was central memory CD4+ T cells from blood. These receptors came from a young man in good health.

The J gene is TRBJ2-7, the V gene TRBV6-5; unclear D gene. CDR3 length: 15 residues. The V gene's germline CDR1 is MNHEY and CDR2 SVGAGI. V shed 1 base and J shed 3 bases, with 13 bases lying between them. The CDR3 loop reads CASSYFSGLGYEQYF. For the CDR3, the DNA is TGTGCCAGCAGTTACTTTTCTGGGCTTGGCTACGAGCAGTACTTC.

There are a few counts of this clone. The V call is TRBV14, the J call TRBJ2-1; D possibly corresponds to TRBD2 (7 bases). Trimming cost V 5 bases and J 10 bases, with 15 bases left between them. The CDR3 has 13 residues. Looked up from germline, CDR1 is SGHDN and CDR2 is FVKESK. This CDR3 reads CASSFTQGGEQFF. CDR3 DNA: TGTGCCAGCAGCTTCACACAGGGAGGGGAGCAGTTCTTC. The variable domain in full, with the rest retrieved from reference TRBV14 and TRBJ2-1, is EAGVTQFPSHSVIEKGQTVTLRCDPISGHDNLYWYRRVMGKEIKFLLHFVKESKQDESGMPNNRFLAERTGGTYSTLKVQPAELEDSGVYFCASSFTQGGEQFFGPGTRLTVL.

The gene calls are TRBV7-8 and TRBJ2-1; D is ambiguous. Germline CDR1 SGHVS, CDR2 FQNEAQ. CDR3 length: 12 amino acids. Trimming stripped 5 bases from V and 8 bases from J, with 10 bases between. The CDR3 sequence: CASSPYFDEQFF. CDR3 nucleotides: TGTGCCAGCAGCCCTTACTTCGATGAGCAGTTCTTC.

This clone was counted a few times. V is TRBV5-1 and J is TRBJ2-5; maybe TRBD1 (5 bases). V was shortened by 1 base and J by 5 bases, with 12 bases between the two germline ends. The germline CDR1 and CDR2 sequences are SGHRS and YFSETQ. The CDR3 consists of 14 residues. The CDR3 protein is CASSLSQGGETQYF. The CDR3 coding sequence is TGCGCCAGCAGCTTGAGTCAGGGTGGGGAGACCCAGTACTTC. Looking up the rest from reference TRBV5-1 and TRBJ2-5 gives the full variable domain: KAGVTQTPRYLIKTRGQQVTLSCSPISGHRSVSWYQQTPGQGLQFLFEYFSETQRNKGNFPGRFSGRQFSNSRSEMNVSTLELGDSALYLCASSLSQGGETQYFGPGTRLLVL.

V usage is TRBV30 and J usage is TRBJ1-1; 9 bases agree with TRBD1. Germline V gene data show CDR1 as GTSNPN and CDR2 as SVGIG (reference sequence). CDR3 length: 14 residues. Trimming removed 3 bases from V and 5 bases from J; junction bases left unmatched: 7. The CDR3 bases are TGTGCCTGGAGGACAGGGGGTGTTTGGACTGAAGCTTTCTTT. As protein: CAWRTGGVWTEAFF. Variable domain in full (rest from reference TRBV30 and TRBJ1-1): SQTIHQWPATLVQPVGSPLSLECTVEGTSNPNLYWYRQAAGRGLQLLFYSVGIGQISSEVPQNLSASRPQDRQFILSSKKLLLSDSGFYLCAWRTGGVWTEAFFGQGTRLTVV.

V gene TRBV6-6 combines with J gene TRBJ1-3, with a weak D call TRBD1 (5 bases). V was pared by 6 bases and J by 0 bases, with 12 bases between. Germline V gene data show CDR1 as MNHNY and CDR2 as SVGAGI (reference sequence). The CDR3 loop spans 15 amino acids. In DNA, the CDR3 is TGTGCCAGCAGCCCTGACAGCCGCTCTGGAAACACCATATATTTT. The encoded protein is CASSPDSRSGNTIYF.

This clone has a handful of counts. For the CDR3, the DNA is TGTGCCAGCAGCCCCTCCGGACAGGGGCTGTCTGATGGCTACACCTTC. Translated: CASSPSGQGLSDGYTF. This chain joins TRBV7-2 and TRBJ1-2; 9 nucleotides agree with TRBD1. CDR1 and CDR2 from the germline V gene are SGHTA and FQGNSA. The CDR3 runs to 16 residues. The V and J ends lost 5 bases and 6 bases, in that order; junction bases with no gene match: 13.

This clone was counted between two and nine times. The rearrangement links TRBV30 to TRBJ1-2; D is perhaps TRBD1 (5 bases). The germline V gene encodes CDR1 GTSNPN and CDR2 SVGIG (reference sequence). Trimming took off 8 bases at V and 6 bases at J, with 16 bases between the two ends. The CDR3 has 12 residues. The CDR3 reads CAGWTGGDGYTF. Written as DNA, the CDR3 is TGTGCCGGGTGGACGGGGGGTGATGGCTACACCTTC. The full variable domain, its missing parts supplied by reference TRBV30 and TRBJ1-2, is SQTIHQWPATLVQPVGSPLSLECTVEGTSNPNLYWYRQAAGRGLQLLFYSVGIGQISSEVPQNLSASRPQDRQFILSSKKLLLSDSGFYLCAGWTGGDGYTFGSGTRLTVV.

This clone showed up just a few times. In DNA form, the CDR3 reads TGTGCCAGCAGCAAATGGAGGGGGCGCATCCACGAGCAGTACTTC. Its translation is CASSKWRGRIHEQYF. The chain employs TRBV21-1 and TRBJ2-7; TRBD1, the table's D call, lacks a check against the DNA. TRBV21-1 is labeled a pseudogene. The CDR3 is made up of 15 amino acids.

The chain employs TRBV12-2 and TRBJ1-6; TRBD1, as called in the table, went unchecked against the DNA. TRBV12-2 is a documented pseudogene. This CDR3 is 15 amino acids long. CDR3 loop: CASRFSRTGDSPLHF. The CDR3 DNA follows: TGTGCAAGTCGCTTTAGCAGAACAGGGGATTCACCCCTCCACTTT.

The V gene is TRBV29-1, the J gene TRBJ2-3, with 8 bases that match TRBD2. Germline V gene sequence: CDR1 SQVTM, CDR2 ANQGSEA. The CDR3 loop spans 13 amino acids. V lost 5 bases, J lost 3 bases, and 4 bases stayed unmatched. CDR3 loop: CSVKAGGTDTQYF. DNA of the CDR3: TGCAGCGTTAAGGCGGGGGGTACAGATACGCAGTATTTT.

This clone was picked up a small number of times. V gene TRBV2 combines with J gene TRBJ2-7, with unresolved D. CDR3 length: 12 amino acids. The V end lost 6 bases, the J end lost 3 bases, and 9 bases lay between the germline ends. Germline V lookup: CDR1 SNHLY, CDR2 FYNNEI. CDR3 nucleotides: TGTGCCAGCAGCGCTACAGACTACGAGCAGTACTTC. It specifies CASSATDYEQYF.

Relative to its sample, this clone is medium-sized. This chain links TRBV19 with TRBJ1-5; D perhaps matches TRBD1 (5 bases). CDR3 size: 14 residues. CDR1 and CDR2 (germline): LNHDA, SQIVND (reference sequence). With 3 bases removed from V and 2 bases from J, the gap between germline ends came to 8 bases. The CDR3 DNA sequence: TGTGCCAGTAGTATGGAAGGGGGCAATCAGCCCCAGCATTTT. It yields the protein CASSMEGGNQPQHF.

V and J are TRBV18 and TRBJ1-1, with 7 bases identical to TRBD1. Germline assignment: CDR1 KGHSH and CDR2 LQKENI. The length of the CDR3 is 16 residues. J was trimmed by 0 bases and V by 6 bases; bases with no gene match: 10. The CDR3 loop is CASSPDMGQLNTEAFF. For the CDR3, the DNA is TGTGCCAGCTCGCCTGACATGGGACAGCTGAACACTGAAGCTTTCTTT.

The chain couples TRBV30 to TRBJ1-4; D call uncertain. V was cut by 2 bases and J by 4 bases, with 17 bases left in between. Germline CDR1 reads GTSNPN; CDR2 reads SVGIG (reference sequence). CDR3 length: 16 amino acids. The CDR3 loop reads CAWSSRVLGFNEKLFF. CDR3 bases: TGTGCCTGGAGTTCTCGAGTACTCGGTTTTAATGAAAAACTGTTTTTT.

This clone was found many times. The chain carries TRBV7-9 and TRBJ2-6; D call uncertain. The CDR3 has 13 amino acids. Germline values: CDR1 SEHNR, CDR2 FQNEAQ (reference sequence). The V gene lost 5 bases and the J gene lost 4 bases, with 6 bases spanning the gap. CDR3 residues: CASSPGGANVLTF. In DNA, the CDR3 is TGTGCCAGCAGCCCTGGCGGGGCCAACGTCCTGACTTTC.

There are a few counts of this clone. The chain links TRBV19 to TRBJ2-4, with 7 bases identical to TRBD2. V dropped 2 bases and J dropped 0; count of bases not matched to a gene: 7. The CDR3 contains 17 residues. Germline CDR1 reads LNHDA; CDR2 reads SQIVND (reference sequence). Here the CDR3 reads CASSIRGASGAKNIQYF. CDR3 sequence (DNA): TGTGCCAGTAGTATAAGAGGAGCTAGCGGAGCCAAAAACATTCAGTACTTC.

A few counts support this clone. The rearrangement links TRBV9 to TRBJ2-1; 7 bases are shared with TRBD1. The CDR3 runs 12 residues. After removal of 3 bases from V and 7 bases from J, the junction contained 1 base not matched to a gene. Germline-derived CDR1 and CDR2 are SGDLS and YYNGEE. The CDR3 here is CASSAQGNEQFF. The CDR3 nucleotides read TGTGCCAGCAGCGCACAGGGGAATGAGCAGTTCTTC.

This clone was counted between two and nine times. This chain uses TRBV18 with TRBJ2-2, with D possibly matching TRBD1 (6 bases). V dropped 5 bases and J dropped 6 bases, with 10 bases sitting between them. Per the germline V gene, CDR1 is KGHSH and CDR2 is LQKENI. The CDR3 covers 13 residues. CDR3 sequence: CASSLTGPGELFF. The CDR3 region has the DNA TGTGCCAGCTCATTAACAGGGCCCGGGGAGCTGTTTTTT.

In its sample, this clone was seen many times. At one of its ends the junction is not consistent with the germline gene, which may arise from a read error. The CDR3 reads CSATTPGQGRDF. CDR3 in DNA: TGCAGCGCCACAACCCCGGGACAGGGAAGGGATTTT. The V gene is TRBV29-1, the J gene TRBJ2-3; 9 positions match TRBD1. CDR1 is SQVTM and CDR2 is ANQGSEA in the germline V gene. This CDR3 is built from 12 residues.

The sample holds a few counts of this clone. V is TRBV27 and J is TRBJ1-2, with 7 bases that match TRBD1. Per germline, CDR1 MNHEY and CDR2 SMNVEV (reference sequence). CDR3 length: 14 amino acids. V was clipped by 8 bases and J by 7 bases; unmatched bases: 13. The CDR3 DNA sequence: TGTGCCAGCCGGACGTCGGGACAGTACTCTGGCTACACCTTC. Its protein product is CASRTSGQYSGYTF.

This clone appeared many times. The CDR3 DNA follows: TGCAGCGTTGTGAAACAGCAAGAGACCCAGTACTTC. It codes for CSVVKQQETQYF. The rearrangement links TRBV29-1 to TRBJ2-5; D gene ambiguous. The CDR3 sequence is 12 residues long. Germline lookup yields CDR1 SQVTM and CDR2 ANQGSEA. V lost 4 bases and J lost 2, with 8 bases in between. The full variable domain, with the rest looked up from reference TRBV29-1 and TRBJ2-5, is SAVISQKPSRDICQRGTSLTIQCQVDSQVTMMFWYRQQPGQSLTLIATANQGSEATYESGFVIDKFPISRPNLTFSTLTVSNMSPEDSSIYLCSVVKQQETQYFGPGTRLLVL.

This clone has a handful of counts. The chain combines TRBV21-1 with TRBJ1-5; the table gives TRBD1 as D, unverified against the DNA. TRBV21-1 is designated a pseudogene. The CDR3 extends over 14 amino acids. CDR3 nucleotides: TGTGCCAGCAGCACCCGACAGGGCTCCCAGCCCCAGCATTTT. It yields the protein CASSTRQGSQPQHF.

This chain links TRBV7-8 with TRBJ2-2; 8 bases fit TRBD1. Germline V gene lookup returns CDR1 SGHVS and CDR2 FQNEAQ. The CDR3 length is 16 residues. Germline trimming cut 3 bases from V and 6 bases from J; bases unmatched to any gene: 9. The CDR3 DNA sequence: TGTGCCAGCAGCTTCGTTGGCAGGGGGCTCTCCGGGGAGCTGTTTTTT. This gives the protein CASSFVGRGLSGELFF.

The table lists this clone with a few counts. The rearrangement joins TRBV2 to TRBJ2-1; 10 nucleotides match TRBD2. V lost 6 bases and J lost 7; bases outside the gene matches: 9. The CDR3 runs to 15 residues. Germline values: CDR1 SNHLY, CDR2 FYNNEI. The CDR3 nucleotides are TGTGCCAGCAGCAAAGGGACTAGCGAGAGGAATGAGCAGTTCTTC. Its protein product is CASSKGTSERNEQFF.

This clone turned up a few times. The junction shows a germline mismatch at one end, possibly a read error. V gene TRBV6-1 combines with J gene TRBJ2-1; 13 nucleotides agree with TRBD2. The CDR3 spans 15 residues. Germline V gene sequence: CDR1 MNHNS, CDR2 SASEGT. This chain's CDR3 is CASKSGLAGKEVGVF. CDR3 DNA sequence: TGTGCCAGCAAATCGGGACTAGCGGGGAAGGAGGTGGGGGTCTTC.

The rearrangement joins TRBV18 to TRBJ2-3; TRBD1 is a possible D gene (5 bases). V dropped 3 bases and J dropped 1 base, with 11 bases sitting between them. The CDR3 runs 15 residues. The germline V gene has CDR1 KGHSH and CDR2 LQKENI. Here the CDR3 reads CASSPNRPRTDTQYF. Here the CDR3 DNA reads TGTGCCAGCTCACCTAACAGGCCCCGCACAGATACGCAGTATTTT. Full variable domain (outside the CDR3, taken from reference TRBV18 and TRBJ2-3): NAGVMQNPRHLVRRRGQEARLRCSPMKGHSHVYWYRQLPEEGLKFMVYLQKENIIDESGMPKERFSAEFPKEGPSILRIQQVVRGDSAAYFCASSPNRPRTDTQYFGPGTRLTVL.